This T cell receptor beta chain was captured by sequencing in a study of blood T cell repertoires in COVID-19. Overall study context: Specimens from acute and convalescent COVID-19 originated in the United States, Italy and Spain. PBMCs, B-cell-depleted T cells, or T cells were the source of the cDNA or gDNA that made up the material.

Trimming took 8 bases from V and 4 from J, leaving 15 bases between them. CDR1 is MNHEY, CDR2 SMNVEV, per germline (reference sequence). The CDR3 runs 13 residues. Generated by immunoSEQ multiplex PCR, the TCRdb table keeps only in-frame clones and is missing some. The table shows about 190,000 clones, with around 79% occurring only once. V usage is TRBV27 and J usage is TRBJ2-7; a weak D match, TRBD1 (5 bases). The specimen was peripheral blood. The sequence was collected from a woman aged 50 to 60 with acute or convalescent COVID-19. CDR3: CASLGPPAYEQYF. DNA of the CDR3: TGTGCCAGCTTGGGGCCCCCTGCTTACGAGCAGTACTTC.